These T cell receptor beta chains were read from a single sample in a study of T cell responses to AZD1222 COVID-19 vaccine. Assay: immunoSEQ multiplex PCR; the TCRdb copy retains only in-frame clones and omits some. Of approximately 150,000 clones in the sample, 80% to 90% were seen once. Sample: peripheral blood, taken on day 0 of AZD1222 vaccination. These receptors were taken from an adult in good health. The conserved cysteine and the conserved F or W are not part of the CDR3 here. Fields, in order: J gene, CDR3 length, V gene, CDR3 protein.

>TRBJ2-3|15|TRBV14
ASSQAWWGLSADTQY
>TRBJ1-2|15|TRBV4-3
ASSQERFSGTADGYT
>TRBJ2-1|13|TRBV28
ASKAGGTTYNEQF
>TRBJ1-2|13|TRBV24-1
ATSDLEGNGYGYT
>TRBJ2-1|11|TRBV7-6
ASSLDSRGEQF
>TRBJ2-2|15|TRBV6-2/TRBV6-3
ASSYGAGSRATGELF
>TRBJ1-1|11|TRBV7-3
ASSKRQNTEAF
>TRBJ1-2|17|TRBV4-1
ASSQDFGRGTTAQGGYT
>TRBJ1-2|14|TRBV29-1
SVEFWGGELGHGYT
>TRBJ2-3|12|TRBV24-1
ATSDPFRGDTQY
>TRBJ2-5|12|TRBV28
ASSLGGRGETQY
>TRBJ2-7|12|TRBV11-3
ASSSGLAGREQY
>TRBJ1-1|12|TRBV7-9
ASSPGAKNTEAF
>TRBJ2-1|15|TRBV2
ASSESLGLGSYNEQF
>TRBJ2-7|12|TRBV2
ASSEAMSFYEQY
>TRBJ2-5|12|TRBV6-5
AINLGTAQETQY
>TRBJ1-1|12|TRBV5-4
ASSWGGQWTEAF
>TRBJ1-1|13|TRBV4-1
ASSQVGGANTEAF
>TRBJ2-1|17|TRBV7-9
ASSRTPGLAGVFYNEQF
>TRBJ2-7|13|TRBV5-4
ASSLAGWFSYEQY
>TRBJ1-1|10|TRBV10-3
AISGQGPEAF
>TRBJ1-5|10|TRBV19
ASTESNQPQH
>TRBJ1-4|12|TRBV27
ASSPNGGNEKLF
>TRBJ2-7|12|TRBV27
ASSWGQGKGEQY
>TRBJ1-1|12|TRBV28
ASSLWKEDTEAF
>TRBJ2-2|11|TRBV3-1/TRBV3-2
ASSHGNTGELF
>TRBJ1-1|12|TRBV7-9
ASSSARRGDEAF
>TRBJ2-7|9|TRBV10-2
ASSEWGEQY
>TRBJ2-7|11|TRBV30
AWNTRGKNEQY
>TRBJ2-5|10|TRBV2
ASSPTEETQY
>TRBJ2-1|13|TRBV11-2
ASSHGRPDYNEQF
>TRBJ1-1|11|TRBV6-5
ASWRQGATEAF
>TRBJ2-2|13|TRBV9
ASSVSGPNTGELF